This T cell receptor beta chain derives from a study of CD8+CD57+ T cells in acquired aplastic anemia listed by TCRdb under 2018. With respect to the entire study: A mean of around 3.2 ug of DNA, ranging from roughly 0.18 to 30 ug, was extracted from sorted CD4+ and CD8+ cells. A CD8+CD57+ expansion meant a frequency higher than the mean frequency seen in healthy subjects.

TCR beta VDJ combination and CDR3 sequence profiling used genomic DNA as the template. An Illumina HiSeq 2000 was used for TCR repertoire sequencing. Turning to the authors' computational methods: Repertoire assessment relied on Simpson's diversity index, CDR3 size and DJ length profiles, and TRBV/TRBJ rearrangement plots. Whichever DNA sequence was most abundant in the deep sequencing data was defined as the immunodominant clone. CDR3 amino acid sequences were checked for sharing across subjects and were also compared against the VDJdb database and published repertoires. TCRdb reprocessed the public reads (quality trimming at Q25 with fastp, clone calling with MiXCR) and kept in-frame beta chains. Here each entry gathers all rows of one CDR3 protein and keeps the most common genes and DNA. The V and J calls here are based on TCRdb, not the publication. In this sample the table shows under 500,000 distinct CDR3 sequences, roughly a third of which occur a single time. Together, the top ten hold 0.82% of the sample.

Comments on this clonotype: Its antigen target is currently unknown. No base quality values were provided; no much bigger clone lies one nucleotide off.

The junction shows trimming of 4 bases on V and 9 bases on J, and the gene matches do not reach 5 bases of it. The germline V gene sets CDR1 to ENHRY and CDR2 to SYGVKD. The CDR3 sequence holds 12 residues, the cysteine and phenylalanine included. The read is trimmed to its CDR3 DNA, 36 bases read in frame from base 1. Patients chosen for sequencing had shown expansion of CD8+CD57+ cells by flow cytometry. Every patient had severe acquired aplastic anemia, diagnosed using the International Study of Aplastic Anemia and Agranulocytosis and Camitta criteria. No therapy had been received by the patients at the time of blood sampling. The study deep-sequenced TCR repertoires of sorted CD4+ and CD8+ blood T cells from severe aplastic anemia patients and healthy subjects. Patients were enrolled under clinicaltrials.gov protocols 00001620, 01623167, 00001397, 00071045, 00081523 and 00961064 in the USA. Ficoll-Paque density gradient centrifugation was used to isolate peripheral blood mononuclear cells. CD4+ and CD8+ T cells were sorted by FACS or magnetic beads before DNA extraction.

Overall study outcomes, separate from this receptor: No significant difference in CD8+ Simpson's diversity was found between patients and healthy controls (P=0.060). Twenty-nine CD8+ CDR3 sequences were shared between patients and controls but appeared highly expressed in patients and within their immunodominant clones.

This chain is built from TRBV10-3 and TRBJ2-5; TRBD2 fits 7 bases in the junction. This receptor was identified in a human donor with aplastic anemia. Sequencing was carried out using sorted CD4+, CD8+, or CD8+CD57+ T cells (not recorded which) from PBMCs. The nucleotides are TGTGCCATCAGTGGGGGAGGGGAGGCCCAGTACTTC. It specifies CAISGGGEAQYF.